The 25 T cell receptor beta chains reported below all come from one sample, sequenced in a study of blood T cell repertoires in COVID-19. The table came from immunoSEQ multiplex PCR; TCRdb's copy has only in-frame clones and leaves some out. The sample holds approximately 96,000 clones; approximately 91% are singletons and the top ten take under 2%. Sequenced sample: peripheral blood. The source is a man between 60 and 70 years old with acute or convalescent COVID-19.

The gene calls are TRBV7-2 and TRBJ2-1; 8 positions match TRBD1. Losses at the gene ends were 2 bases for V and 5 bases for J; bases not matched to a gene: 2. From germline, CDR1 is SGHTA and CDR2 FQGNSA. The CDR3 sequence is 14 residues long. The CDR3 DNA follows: TGTGCCAGCAGCTTACAGGGGGCTGACAATGAGCAGTTCTTC. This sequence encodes CASSLQGADNEQFF.

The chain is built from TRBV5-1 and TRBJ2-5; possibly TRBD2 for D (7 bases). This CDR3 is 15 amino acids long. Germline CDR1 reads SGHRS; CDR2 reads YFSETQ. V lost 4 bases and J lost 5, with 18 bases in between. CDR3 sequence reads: CASSPRGGAQETQYF. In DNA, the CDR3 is TGCGCCAGCAGCCCTCGAGGGGGGGCTCAGGAGACCCAGTACTTC.

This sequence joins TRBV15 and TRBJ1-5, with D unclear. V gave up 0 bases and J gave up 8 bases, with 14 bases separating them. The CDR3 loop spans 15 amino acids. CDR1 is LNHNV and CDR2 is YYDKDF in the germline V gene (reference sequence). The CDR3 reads CATSRDLGGLEPQHF. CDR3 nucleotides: TGTGCCACCAGCAGAGATCTTGGAGGGCTTGAGCCCCAGCATTTT.

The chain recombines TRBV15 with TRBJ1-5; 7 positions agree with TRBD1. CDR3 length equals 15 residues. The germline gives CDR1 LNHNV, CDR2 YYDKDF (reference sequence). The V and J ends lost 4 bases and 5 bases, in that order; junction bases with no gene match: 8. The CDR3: CATSTKTDRDQPQHF. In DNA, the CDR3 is TGTGCCACCAGCACCAAAACTGACAGGGATCAGCCCCAGCATTTT.

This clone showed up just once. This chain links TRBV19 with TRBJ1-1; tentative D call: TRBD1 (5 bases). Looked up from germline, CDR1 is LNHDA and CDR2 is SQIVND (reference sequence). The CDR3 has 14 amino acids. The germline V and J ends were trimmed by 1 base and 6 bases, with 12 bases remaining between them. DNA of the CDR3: TGTGCCAGTAGTATAGCTGGCGGGGCCGCTGAAGCTTTCTTT. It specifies CASSIAGGAAEAFF.

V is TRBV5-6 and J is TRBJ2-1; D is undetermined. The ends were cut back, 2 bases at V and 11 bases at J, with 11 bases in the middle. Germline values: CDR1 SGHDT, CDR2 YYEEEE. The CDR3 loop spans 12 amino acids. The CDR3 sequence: CASSFDEAQQFF. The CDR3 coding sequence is TGTGCCAGCAGCTTTGACGAGGCCCAGCAGTTCTTC.

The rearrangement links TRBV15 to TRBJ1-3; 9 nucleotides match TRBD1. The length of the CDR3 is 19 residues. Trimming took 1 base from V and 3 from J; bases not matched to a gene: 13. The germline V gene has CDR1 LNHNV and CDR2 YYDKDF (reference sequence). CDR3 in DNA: TGTGCCACCAGCAGAGTACTAACAGGGGGCCTAGCAGTTGGAAACACCATATATTTT. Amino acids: CATSRVLTGGLAVGNTIYF. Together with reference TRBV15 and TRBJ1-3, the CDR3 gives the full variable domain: DAMVIQNPRYQVTQFGKPVTLSCSQTLNHNVMYWYQQKSSQAPKLLFHYYDKDFNNEADTPDNFQSRRPNTSFCFLDIRSPGLGDTAMYLCATSRVLTGGLAVGNTIYFGEGSWLTVV.

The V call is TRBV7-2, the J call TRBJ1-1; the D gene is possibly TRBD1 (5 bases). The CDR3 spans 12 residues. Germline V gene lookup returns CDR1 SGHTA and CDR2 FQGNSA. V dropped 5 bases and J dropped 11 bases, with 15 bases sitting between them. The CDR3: CASSPRQGFAFF. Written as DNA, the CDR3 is TGTGCCAGCAGCCCCCGCCAGGGTTTTGCTTTCTTT.

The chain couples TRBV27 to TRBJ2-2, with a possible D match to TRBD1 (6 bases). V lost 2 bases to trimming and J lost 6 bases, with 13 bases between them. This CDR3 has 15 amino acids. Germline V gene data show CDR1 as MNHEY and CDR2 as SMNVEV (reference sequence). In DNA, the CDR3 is TGTGCCAGCAGTTTAGTTCAGGGGTTGGCCGGGGAGCTGTTTTTT. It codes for CASSLVQGLAGELFF.

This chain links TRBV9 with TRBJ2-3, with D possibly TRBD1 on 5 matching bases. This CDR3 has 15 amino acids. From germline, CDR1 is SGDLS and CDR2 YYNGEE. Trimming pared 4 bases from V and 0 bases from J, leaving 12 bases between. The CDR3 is CASSPMTDSTDTQYF. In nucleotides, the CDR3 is TGTGCCAGCAGCCCGATGACAGACAGCACAGATACGCAGTATTTT. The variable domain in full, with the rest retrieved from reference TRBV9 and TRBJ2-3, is DSGVTQTPKHLITATGQRVTLRCSPRSGDLSVYWYQQSLDQGLQFLIQYYNGEERAKGNILERFSAQQFPDLHSELNLSSLELGDSALYFCASSPMTDSTDTQYFGPGTRLTVL.

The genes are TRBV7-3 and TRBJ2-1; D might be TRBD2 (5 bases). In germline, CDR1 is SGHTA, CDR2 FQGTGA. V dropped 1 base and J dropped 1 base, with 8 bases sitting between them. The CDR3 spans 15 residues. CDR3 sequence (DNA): TGTGCCAGCAGCTTAAATACGGGGTCCTACAATGAGCAGTTCTTC. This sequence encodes CASSLNTGSYNEQFF.

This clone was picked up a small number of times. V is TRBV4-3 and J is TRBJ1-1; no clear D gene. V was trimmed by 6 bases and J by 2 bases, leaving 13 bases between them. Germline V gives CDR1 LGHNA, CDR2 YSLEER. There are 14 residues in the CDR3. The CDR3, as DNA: TGCGCCAGCAGACGCTCACAGTCCAACACTGAAGCTTTCTTT. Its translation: CASRRSQSNTEAFF.

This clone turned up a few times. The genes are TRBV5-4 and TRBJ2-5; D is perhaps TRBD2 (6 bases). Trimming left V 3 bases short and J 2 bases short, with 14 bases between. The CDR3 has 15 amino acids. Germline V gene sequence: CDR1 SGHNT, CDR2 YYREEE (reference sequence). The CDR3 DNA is TGTGCCAGCAGCTCTGGGCCTAGCGAACAAGAGACCCAGTACTTC. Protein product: CASSSGPSEQETQYF. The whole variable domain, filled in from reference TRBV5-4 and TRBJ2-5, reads ETGVTQSPTHLIKTRGQQVTLRCSSQSGHNTVSWYQQALGQGPQFIFQYYREEENGRGNFPPRFSGLQFPNYSSELNVNALELDDSALYLCASSSGPSEQETQYFGPGTRLLVL.

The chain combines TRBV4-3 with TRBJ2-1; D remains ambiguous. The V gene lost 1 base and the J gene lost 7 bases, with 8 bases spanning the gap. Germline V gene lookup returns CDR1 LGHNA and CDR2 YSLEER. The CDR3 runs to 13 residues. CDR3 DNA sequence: TGCGCCAGCAGCCAAGGCGCTGAGAATGAGCAGTTCTTC. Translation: CASSQGAENEQFF.

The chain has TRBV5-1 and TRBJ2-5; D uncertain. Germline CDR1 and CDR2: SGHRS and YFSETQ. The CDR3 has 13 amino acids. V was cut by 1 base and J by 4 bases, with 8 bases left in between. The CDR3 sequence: CASSLSVSETQYF. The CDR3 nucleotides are TGCGCCAGCAGCTTGTCTGTTTCAGAGACCCAGTACTTC.

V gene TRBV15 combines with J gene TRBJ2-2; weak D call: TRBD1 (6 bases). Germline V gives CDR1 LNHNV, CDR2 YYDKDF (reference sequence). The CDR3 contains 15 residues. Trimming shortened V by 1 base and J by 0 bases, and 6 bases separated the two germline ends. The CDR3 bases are TGTGCCACCAGCAGAGGGACAGCGAACACCGGGGAGCTGTTTTTT. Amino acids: CATSRGTANTGELFF.

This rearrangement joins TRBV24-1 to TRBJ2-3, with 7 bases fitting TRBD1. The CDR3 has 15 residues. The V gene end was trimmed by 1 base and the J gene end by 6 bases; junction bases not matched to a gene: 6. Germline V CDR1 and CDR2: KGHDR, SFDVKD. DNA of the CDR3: TGTGCCACCAGTGATTTAGTACAGGGGTCGGATACGCAGTATTTT. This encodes CATSDLVQGSDTQYF.

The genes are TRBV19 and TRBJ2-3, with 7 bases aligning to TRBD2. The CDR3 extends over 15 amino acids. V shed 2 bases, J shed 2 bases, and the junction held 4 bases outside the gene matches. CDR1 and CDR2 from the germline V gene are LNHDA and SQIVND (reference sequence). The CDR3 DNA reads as TGTGCCAGTAGTATATCGGGGGGTGACACAGATACGCAGTATTTT. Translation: CASSISGGDTDTQYF.

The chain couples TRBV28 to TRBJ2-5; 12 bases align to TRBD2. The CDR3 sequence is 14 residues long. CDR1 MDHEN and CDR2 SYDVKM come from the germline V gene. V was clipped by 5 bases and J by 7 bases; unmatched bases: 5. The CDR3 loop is CASSAPSGGGTQYF. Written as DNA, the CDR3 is TGTGCCAGCAGTGCACCTAGCGGGGGGGGGACCCAGTACTTC. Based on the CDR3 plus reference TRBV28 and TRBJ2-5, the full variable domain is DVKVTQSSRYLVKRTGEKVFLECVQDMDHENMFWYRQDPGLGLRLIYFSYDVKMKEKGDIPEGYSVSREKKERFSLILESASTNQTSMYLCASSAPSGGGTQYFGPGTRLLVL.

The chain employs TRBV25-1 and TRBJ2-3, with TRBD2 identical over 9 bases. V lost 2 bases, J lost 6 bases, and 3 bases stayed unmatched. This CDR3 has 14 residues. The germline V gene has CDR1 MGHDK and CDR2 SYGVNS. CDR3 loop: CASSESGRTDTQYF. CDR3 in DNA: TGTGCCAGCAGTGAAAGCGGGAGGACCGATACGCAGTATTTT.

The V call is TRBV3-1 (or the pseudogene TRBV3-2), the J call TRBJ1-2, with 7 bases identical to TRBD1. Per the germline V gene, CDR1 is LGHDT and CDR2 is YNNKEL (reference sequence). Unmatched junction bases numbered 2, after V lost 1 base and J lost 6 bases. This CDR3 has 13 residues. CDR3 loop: CASSQGQGDGYTF. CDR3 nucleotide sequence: TGTGCCAGCAGCCAAGGACAGGGCGATGGCTACACCTTC.

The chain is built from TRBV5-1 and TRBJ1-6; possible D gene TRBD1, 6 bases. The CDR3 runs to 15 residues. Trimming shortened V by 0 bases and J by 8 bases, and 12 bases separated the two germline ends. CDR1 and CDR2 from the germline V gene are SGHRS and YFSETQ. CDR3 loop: CASSLEAGDDSPLHF. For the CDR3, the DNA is TGCGCCAGCAGCTTGGAGGCAGGGGATGATTCACCCCTCCACTTT. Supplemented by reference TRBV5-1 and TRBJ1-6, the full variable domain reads KAGVTQTPRYLIKTRGQQVTLSCSPISGHRSVSWYQQTPGQGLQFLFEYFSETQRNKGNFPGRFSGRQFSNSRSEMNVSTLELGDSALYLCASSLEAGDDSPLHFGNGTRLTVT.

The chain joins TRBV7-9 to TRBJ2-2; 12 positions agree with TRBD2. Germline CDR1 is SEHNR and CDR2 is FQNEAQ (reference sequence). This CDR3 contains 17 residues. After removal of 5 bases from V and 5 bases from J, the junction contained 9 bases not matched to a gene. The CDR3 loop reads CASSTKTSGSSTGELFF. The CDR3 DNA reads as TGTGCCAGCAGCACCAAGACTAGCGGGAGCTCTACCGGGGAGCTGTTTTTT.

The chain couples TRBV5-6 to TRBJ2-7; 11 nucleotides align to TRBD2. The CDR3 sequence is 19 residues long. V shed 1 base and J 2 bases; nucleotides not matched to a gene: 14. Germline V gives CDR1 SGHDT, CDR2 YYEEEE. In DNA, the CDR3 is TGTGCCAGCAGCTTGTTATGGCAGACCACTAGCGGGGGTACCTACGAGCAGTACTTC. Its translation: CASSLLWQTTSGGTYEQYF.

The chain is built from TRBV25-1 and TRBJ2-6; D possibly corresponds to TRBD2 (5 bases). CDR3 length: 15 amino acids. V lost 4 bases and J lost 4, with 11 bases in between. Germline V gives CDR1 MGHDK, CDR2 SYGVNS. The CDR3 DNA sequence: TGTGCCAGCAGTGTAAGGGAGCCCGGGGCCAACGTCCTGACTTTC. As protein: CASSVREPGANVLTF.